This T cell receptor (beta chain) is drawn from a study of blood T cell repertoires in COVID-19 (dated by TCRdb to 2019 to 2021). About the investigation overall: The collaborator samples originated in the United States, Italy and Spain and spanned the acute and convalescent phases of COVID-19. Deeply sampled blood TCRbeta repertoires from subjects exposed to, actively infected with, or recovered from COVID-19 were included in the dataset. The repertoires were released in a freely available public database meant as a resource for research on the immune response to SARS-CoV-2. The samples were drawn from two sources: the first 160 participants of the ongoing ImmuneRACE study, and about 1,300 subjects contributed by 6 global collaborators. Where HLA class I and class II types were available, the types were taken from metadata supplied by the sample provider, not from assay-based typing. The prospective study material was composed of cDNA or gDNA derived from T cells, B-cell-depleted T cells, or PBMCs. A de-identified subject ID, COVID-19 status, age in years and sex were almost always included in the sample metadata.

The immunoSEQ Assay, a bias-controlled multiplex PCR, was used to amplify TCRbeta CDR3 regions from genomic DNA. For the original study's pipeline: Nucleated cell counts per sample were estimated from amplification of reference gene primers within the assay. To quantify the absolute abundance of each unique TCRbeta CDR3 rearrangement, sequence reads were collapsed and filtered. For each sample, productive Simpson clonality was calculated by taking the square root of Simpson's diversity index across productive rearrangements. TCRdb mirrors the immuneACCESS table, restricted to in-frame sequences. Some clones are absent from its copies; in checked studies, under half trace to an unresolved V gene, and the reason for the others is unknown. The DNA was the basis for D and trimming; V, J and clone size are from that table. This sample comprises under 200,000 clones, over 80% of them detected only once. The top ten clonotypes cover 10% to 15% of the sample.

With regard to this clone: The clone's antigen remains unknown. Within one base of it there is no much larger clone, and no base qualities were kept.

Participants in the prospective study were aged 18 to 89 years, lived in more than 20 United States geographic areas, and enrolled through a virtual design. In the prospective study, cohorts were assigned on the basis of participant-reported clinical history obtained from a screening survey and a study questionnaire. Recovered participants in ImmuneRACE Cohort 3 were defined as having two consecutive negative NP/OP PCR tests, clearance from a healthcare professional, or resolution of symptoms. Each participant in the prospective study had whole blood, serum and a nasopharyngeal or oropharyngeal swab collected by mobile phlebotomists. Prospective study participants could optionally give additional blood draws and questionnaires over a roughly 2-month period. Prospective study blood samples were shipped either frozen or at room temperature before DNA extraction. CDR3 length: 14 amino acids, cysteine to phenylalanine. The DNA shown is the 42-base CDR3, in frame from base 1. V lost 1 base and J lost 6 bases, and the count of bases not matched to a germline gene is 0. Via the germline V gene, CDR1 is SGHTA and CDR2 FQGNSA.

Study-wide conclusions, independent of this receptor: How much clinical and demographic metadata was included differed by source and by participant, and the metadata was provided uncurated.

Sample: PBMCs or T cells enriched from blood (not recorded which). This clonotype was sampled from a woman between 55 and 75 years old who had recovered from COVID-19. The chain is made from TRBV7-2 and TRBJ2-3; TRBD2 fits 11 bases in the junction. The DNA is TGTGCCAGCAGCTTAGTAGCGGGAGGGGATACGCAGTATTTT. Its translation reads: CASSLVAGGDTQYF.